The sequence of this T cell receptor (beta chain) was determined in a study of vaccination effects on CD4 cells after COVID-19. Culture lasted roughly eleven days before CD4+ T cell isolation. Each person got two doses of an mRNA SARS-CoV-2 vaccine, BNT162b2 or mRNA-1273. A half-medium replacement with IL-2 medium was carried out on days 3 and 7. Using immunoSEQ multiplex PCR, the repertoire was profiled, and TCRdb retains in-frame clones only, with some absent. The table shows tens of thousands of clones, with 73% occurring only once. Study-level results: Late post-vaccination, clones induced by infection and those induced by vaccine underwent marked clonal contraction. Researchers report that only 1 of 255 vaccine-induced clones in healthy vaccinees cross-reacted with common cold coronaviruses.

The CDR3 is made up of 14 amino acids. Germline V CDR1 and CDR2: KGHSH, LQKENI. The V gene lost 3 bases and the J gene lost 2 bases, with 9 bases spanning the gap. Details on this clone: What it binds is unknown.

The source was CD4+ T cells from PBMCs cultured without peptide, collected after COVID-19 vaccination. The receptor comes from a human donor who received a COVID-19 vaccine. The gene calls are TRBV18 and TRBJ2-3, with unresolved D. As DNA, the CDR3 is TGTGCCAGCTCACCCCAGGCGACCACAGATACGCAGTATTTT. It codes for CASSPQATTDTQYF.